These 5 T cell receptor beta chains were all obtained from the same sample, sequenced in a study of blood T cell repertoires in COVID-19. TCRdb keeps only in-frame clones here, not all; method: immunoSEQ multiplex PCR. The table records about 350,000 clones, around nine tenths of them present only once. Sequenced: PBMCs or T cells enriched from blood (not recorded which). Receptors originate from a woman aged 25 to 39 who had been exposed to COVID-19.

The chain couples TRBV5-4 to TRBJ1-6, with D uncertain. Germline-derived CDR1 and CDR2 are SGHNT and YYREEE (reference sequence). CDR3 length equals 11 residues. The V and J ends lost 5 bases and 8 bases respectively, with 5 bases between them. CDR3 sequence reads: CASSPDSPLHF. For the CDR3, the DNA is TGTGCCAGCAGTCCGGATTCACCCCTCCACTTT.

The chain uses TRBV24-1 and TRBJ2-2; D not certain. The CDR3 contains 12 residues. The germline gives CDR1 KGHDR, CDR2 SFDVKD. Between the trimmed V and J ends, which lost 3 bases and 6 bases, there was a span of 4 bases. The CDR3 sequence is CATSDRPGELFF. The CDR3 DNA reads TGTGCCACCAGTGATCGTCCCGGGGAGCTGTTTTTT.

The chain uses TRBV11-3 and TRBJ1-1; tentative D call: TRBD1 (5 bases). Trimming pared 0 bases from V and 4 bases from J, leaving 15 bases between. Germline lookup yields CDR1 SGHNT and CDR2 YENEEA. The CDR3 runs 16 residues. This chain's CDR3 is CASSLDVGPRSTEAFF. Written as DNA, the CDR3 is TGTGCCAGCAGCTTAGATGTGGGGCCGAGGAGCACTGAAGCTTTCTTT.

The chain carries TRBV11-3 and TRBJ2-1; tentative D call: TRBD1 (5 bases). V lost 6 bases and J 0 bases, leaving 21 bases between the germline ends. This CDR3 comprises 18 residues. Germline CDR1 is SGHNT and CDR2 is YENEEA. The DNA for the CDR3 is TGTGCCAGCAGTAGGGGTCTTCAGATTTATTCCTCCTACAATGAGCAGTTCTTC. Protein sequence: CASSRGLQIYSSYNEQFF.

This chain uses TRBV7-2 with TRBJ2-3, with D possibly being TRBD2 (6 bases). The CDR3 runs 13 residues. Germline V gives CDR1 SGHTA, CDR2 FQGNSA. V was shortened by 11 bases and J by 6 bases, with 18 bases between the two germline ends. The CDR3 sequence: CARQVGGSDTQYF. DNA of the CDR3: TGTGCCCGGCAAGTTGGGGGGTCGGATACGCAGTATTTT.